Each of the 25 T cell receptor beta chains below was sequenced from the same sample in a study of blood T cell repertoires in COVID-19. Data came from immunoSEQ multiplex PCR; TCRdb stores just in-frame clones and leaves some out. The table lists about 120,000 clones, 87% of them singletons. Sequenced material: peripheral blood. These receptors were collected from a woman in her 50s with acute or convalescent COVID-19.

The chain employs TRBV24-1 and TRBJ2-7, with TRBD1 as a possible D gene (5 bases). CDR1 and CDR2 from the germline V gene are KGHDR and SFDVKD. V was pared by 3 bases and J by 3 bases, with 8 bases between. The length of the CDR3 is 13 residues. This CDR3 reads CATSDTTDYEQYF. Here the CDR3 DNA reads TGTGCCACCAGTGATACGACAGACTACGAGCAGTACTTC.

This clone was seen once. The CDR3 coding sequence is TGTGCCAGCAAGCGAACCACAACTGGGGCCAACGTCCTGACTTTC. Protein: CASKRTTTGANVLTF. The J gene is TRBJ2-6, the V gene TRBV2, with D hard to call. The CDR3 is made up of 15 amino acids. The germline V gene encodes CDR1 SNHLY and CDR2 FYNNEI. Trimming cost V 7 bases and J 2 bases, with 12 bases left between them.

The chain combines TRBV4-3 with TRBJ1-4; 7 positions match TRBD1. The germline CDR1 and CDR2 sequences are LGHNA and YSLEER. The CDR3 has 17 residues. V was pared by 5 bases and J by 0 bases, with 9 bases of the junction left unmatched. For the CDR3, the DNA is TGCGCCAGCAGCAAGAGGGGGCAGCTAACAACTAATGAAAAACTGTTTTTT. Protein sequence: CASSKRGQLTTNEKLFF.

The V and J genes are TRBV14 and TRBJ2-1; 10 bases agree with TRBD1. V gave up 5 bases and J gave up 0 bases; unmatched junction bases: 4. The CDR3 runs to 16 residues. Germline V gives CDR1 SGHDN, CDR2 FVKESK. CDR3 coding DNA: TGTGCCAGCAGCACCCGGGACAGGGGCTCCTACAATGAGCAGTTCTTC. Encoded protein: CASSTRDRGSYNEQFF.

The CDR3 here is CASSDTGAPYNEQFF. The CDR3 nucleotides read TGTGCCAGCAGTGACACAGGAGCACCCTACAATGAGCAGTTCTTC. The chain uses TRBV6-4 and TRBJ2-1; D perhaps matches TRBD1 (5 bases). CDR1 is MRHNA and CDR2 is SNTAGT in the germline V gene. The CDR3 spans 15 residues. Trimming left V 2 bases short and J 2 bases short, with 10 bases between.

The J gene is TRBJ2-1, the V gene TRBV5-4; 7 bases match TRBD1. J was trimmed by 9 bases and V by 1 base; bases with no gene match: 13. The CDR3 totals 16 residues. CDR1 is SGHNT, CDR2 YYREEE, per germline (reference sequence). The CDR3 is CASSLRQGIWVGEQFF. The CDR3 bases are TGTGCCAGCAGCTTGAGACAGGGCATTTGGGTAGGTGAGCAGTTCTTC.

The V gene is TRBV6-2 or TRBV6-3, the J gene TRBJ1-1; no definite D call. With 6 bases removed from V and 12 bases from J, the gap between germline ends came to 14 bases. The CDR3 has 11 amino acids. CDR1 MNHEY and CDR2 SVGEGT come from the germline V gene. CDR3 region: CASSLTRNTFF. In nucleotides, the CDR3 is TGTGCCAGCAGCCTGACTCGGAACACTTTCTTT.

The chain links TRBV4-1 to TRBJ2-5; D possibly corresponds to TRBD1 (6 bases). V lost 4 bases and J lost 5, with 20 bases in between. This CDR3 region has 16 residues. The germline V gene has CDR1 MGHRA and CDR2 YSYEKL. The CDR3 loop is CASSLSQQGGRETQYF. CDR3 nucleotide sequence: TGCGCCAGCAGCCTGTCCCAACAGGGTGGCCGGGAGACCCAGTACTTC.

The J gene is TRBJ2-4, the V gene TRBV5-6; the match to TRBD2 covers 9 bases. Germline assignment: CDR1 SGHDT and CDR2 YYEEEE. Germline trimming cut 1 base from V and 8 bases from J; bases unmatched to any gene: 4. This CDR3 comprises 14 residues. The CDR3 spells CASSLRGRVDIQYF. CDR3 nucleotides: TGTGCCAGCAGCTTGCGCGGGAGGGTTGACATTCAGTACTTC.

The chain joins TRBV11-3 to TRBJ2-4; 8 nucleotides align to TRBD1. Germline V gene data show CDR1 as SGHNT and CDR2 as YENEEA. The CDR3 loop spans 16 amino acids. V was clipped by 1 base and J by 5 bases; unmatched bases: 7. The CDR3 DNA sequence: TGTGCCAGCAGCTTAGGAAGTGGACAGGGTCAAAACATTCAGTACTTC. The encoded protein is CASSLGSGQGQNIQYF.

The chain couples TRBV15 to TRBJ1-4; D is undetermined. The V gene's germline CDR1 is LNHNV and CDR2 YYDKDF (reference sequence). The V gene lost 8 bases and the J gene lost 8 bases, with 18 bases spanning the gap. This CDR3 region has 14 residues. The CDR3 nucleotides read TGTGCCACCCGGGTTGGCAGATATGGGGAAAAACTGTTTTTT. This encodes CATRVGRYGEKLFF. Full variable domain (remainder filled in from reference TRBV15 and TRBJ1-4): DAMVIQNPRYQVTQFGKPVTLSCSQTLNHNVMYWYQQKSSQAPKLLFHYYDKDFNNEADTPDNFQSRRPNTSFCFLDIRSPGLGDTAMYLCATRVGRYGEKLFFGSGTQLSVL.

The rearrangement links TRBV15 to TRBJ1-2; TRBD1 matches 7 bases. CDR3 size: 15 residues. CDR1 LNHNV and CDR2 YYDKDF come from the germline V gene (reference sequence). The ends lost 0 bases at V and 6 bases at J; junction bases unmatched: 7. CDR3 amino acids: CATSRDVGGEDGYTF. The CDR3 nucleotides read TGTGCCACCAGCAGAGATGTAGGGGGCGAGGATGGCTACACCTTC.

J is TRBJ1-1 and V is TRBV4-3; no clear D gene. CDR3 length: 15 residues. CDR1 LGHNA and CDR2 YSLEER come from the germline V gene. Trimming left V 1 base short and J 1 base short, with 10 bases between. For the CDR3, the DNA is TGCGCCAGCAGCCAAGTCGGGGTTCCGAACACTGAAGCTTTCTTT. It translates to CASSQVGVPNTEAFF.

V gene TRBV18 combines with J gene TRBJ2-7, with 7 bases lining up with TRBD1. The CDR3 has 14 amino acids. V lost 3 bases, J lost 5 bases, and 7 bases stayed unmatched. Germline CDR1 KGHSH, CDR2 LQKENI. The CDR3: CASSPLTGNDEQYF. Written as DNA, the CDR3 is TGTGCCAGCTCACCCCTGACAGGGAATGACGAGCAGTACTTC.

This sequence joins TRBV6-5 and TRBJ1-5; tentative D call: TRBD1 (6 bases). V dropped 4 bases and J dropped 5 bases, with 15 bases sitting between them. Per germline, CDR1 MNHEY and CDR2 SVGAGI. The CDR3 loop spans 15 amino acids. The CDR3 nucleotides are TGTGCCAGCAGTTTTAACGGGGGGCGGCATCAGCCCCAGCATTTT. Translated, it gives CASSFNGGRHQPQHF.

The chain recombines TRBV30 with TRBJ1-1, with D possibly being TRBD1 (5 bases). Germline V gene lookup returns CDR1 GTSNPN and CDR2 SVGIG (reference sequence). There are 14 residues in the CDR3. V lost 2 bases, J lost 5 bases, and 15 bases lay in between. CDR3 DNA sequence: TGTGCCTGGAGTAGGGTTAGGTCAGGGACTGAAGCTTTCTTT. Its protein is CAWSRVRSGTEAFF.

J is TRBJ2-4 and V is TRBV4-1, with D perhaps TRBD1 (6 bases). This CDR3 contains 15 residues. Looked up from germline, CDR1 is MGHRA and CDR2 is YSYEKL. Between the trimmed V and J ends, which lost 1 base and 6 bases, there was a span of 13 bases. CDR3 sequence (DNA): TGCGCCAGCAGCCAAGGATTGGGGGCCTTAAACATTCAGTACTTC. Its translation: CASSQGLGALNIQYF.

This clone was seen a single time. The V and J genes are TRBV10-3 and TRBJ2-7, with a weak D call TRBD1 (6 bases). V lost 4 bases, J lost 3 bases, and 13 bases lay in between. This CDR3 has 14 residues. The germline V gene encodes CDR1 ENHRY and CDR2 SYGVKD. The CDR3 DNA sequence: TGTGCCATCAGTGCGGACAGACTAAACTACGAGCAGTACTTC. It yields the protein CAISADRLNYEQYF.

This clone was recorded only once. The V gene is TRBV9, the J gene TRBJ1-3, with 8 bases aligning to TRBD1. Trimming at V came to 0 bases and at J to 5 bases, leaving 1 base not matched to a gene. Germline V gives CDR1 SGDLS, CDR2 YYNGEE. This CDR3 has 14 residues. CDR3 sequence reads: CASSVGTGRNTIYF. The CDR3 nucleotides read TGTGCCAGCAGCGTAGGGACAGGGAGAAACACCATATATTTT.

The chain recombines TRBV5-1 with TRBJ1-4, with 9 nucleotides matching TRBD1. Germline CDR1 SGHRS, CDR2 YFSETQ. Losses at the gene ends were 0 bases for V and 7 bases for J; bases not matched to a gene: 4. This CDR3 is built from 15 residues. The DNA for the CDR3 is TGCGCCAGCAGCTTGGCACGGGACAGGGTTGAAAAACTGTTTTTT. It translates to CASSLARDRVEKLFF. Full variable domain (rest looked up from reference TRBV5-1 and TRBJ1-4): KAGVTQTPRYLIKTRGQQVTLSCSPISGHRSVSWYQQTPGQGLQFLFEYFSETQRNKGNFPGRFSGRQFSNSRSEMNVSTLELGDSALYLCASSLARDRVEKLFFGSGTQLSVL.

This chain links TRBV5-1 with TRBJ2-3, with 10 bases aligning to TRBD2. The CDR3 runs 16 residues. V gave up 4 bases and J gave up 4 bases; unmatched junction bases: 9. Per germline, CDR1 SGHRS and CDR2 YFSETQ. CDR3 DNA sequence: TGCGCCAGCAGCAGGAGCGGGGGGGCAAATTCAGATACGCAGTATTTT. Its translation is CASSRSGGANSDTQYF.

This clone has more than one count but fewer than ten. The chain recombines TRBV5-1 with TRBJ2-2; D perhaps matches TRBD2 (6 bases). The CDR3 length is 14 residues. V was clipped by 0 bases and J by 5 bases, with 8 bases between them. Germline loops: CDR1 SGHRS, CDR2 YFSETQ. The CDR3 region is CASSLVRGTGELFF. The CDR3 region has the DNA TGCGCCAGCAGCTTGGTTCGGGGGACCGGGGAGCTGTTTTTT.

The CDR3 reads CASTEFSGGADEQYF. The CDR3 coding sequence is TGCGCCAGCACCGAGTTTAGCGGGGGGGCGGACGAGCAGTACTTC. The chain is built from TRBV5-1 and TRBJ2-7; 11 nucleotides agree with TRBD2. The length of the CDR3 is 15 residues. V lost 6 bases and J lost 5; bases outside the gene matches: 10. The germline V gene has CDR1 SGHRS and CDR2 YFSETQ.

Worth noting for this clone: This same CDR3 is encoded by further DNA sequences in the sample. This sequence joins TRBV19 and TRBJ1-5; 7 bases align to TRBD1. Germline-derived CDR1 and CDR2 are LNHDA and SQIVND (reference sequence). The V and J ends lost 6 bases and 7 bases, in that order; junction bases with no gene match: 9. The CDR3 has 14 residues. Here the CDR3 DNA reads TGTGCCAGTAGCCGCAGGGGGGTTGGACAGCCCCAGCATTTT. Its translation is CASSRRGVGQPQHF.

This clone was seen once. The genes are TRBV15 and TRBJ2-1; D perhaps matches TRBD1 (5 bases). CDR3 length equals 12 residues. V lost 0 bases, J lost 15 bases, and 12 bases lay in between. CDR1 and CDR2 from the germline V gene are LNHNV and YYDKDF (reference sequence). The CDR3 protein is CATSRDGAGRFF. The CDR3 coding sequence is TGTGCCACCAGCAGAGATGGGGCCGGTCGGTTCTTC.